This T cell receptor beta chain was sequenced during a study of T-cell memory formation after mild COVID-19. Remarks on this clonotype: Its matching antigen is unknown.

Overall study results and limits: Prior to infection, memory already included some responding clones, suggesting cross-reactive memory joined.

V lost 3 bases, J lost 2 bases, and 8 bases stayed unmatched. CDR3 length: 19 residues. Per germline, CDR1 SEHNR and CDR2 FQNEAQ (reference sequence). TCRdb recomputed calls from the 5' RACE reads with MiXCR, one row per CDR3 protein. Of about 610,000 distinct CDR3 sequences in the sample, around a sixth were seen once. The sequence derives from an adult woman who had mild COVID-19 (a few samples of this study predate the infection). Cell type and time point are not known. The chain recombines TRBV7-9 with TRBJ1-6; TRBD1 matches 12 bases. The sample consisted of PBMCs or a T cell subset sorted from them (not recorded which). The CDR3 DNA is TGTGCCAGCAGCTTCGCAGCCGGGACAGGGGGCGCCTATAATTCACCCCTCCACTTT. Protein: CASSFAAGTGGAYNSPLHF.